One and the same sample provided the 11 T cell receptor beta chains below, sequenced in a study of CD8 T cells in Susac syndrome (dated by TCRdb to the late 2010s). The protocol used for the library was the immunoSEQ multiplex PCR assay. RNA was extracted using the RNeasy kit, and about 0.45 to 1 ug of the RNA was reverse transcribed with random hexamers. The public reads were reprocessed in TCRdb via fastp at Q25 and MiXCR, keeping in-frame beta chains. Each record represents a unique CDR3 protein, reported with the most common genes and DNA among its rows. For this sample the table gives about 140,000 distinct CDR3 sequences, of which 85% to 95% were detected only once. 0.25% to 0.3% of the sample goes to the ten largest clones. The sample was CD8+ T cells from PBMCs. Receptors originate from a human donor in good health.

This rearrangement joins TRBV27 to TRBJ1-2; 11 bases line up with TRBD1. The CDR3 sequence is 14 residues long. Trimming took 4 bases from V and 4 from J; bases not matched to a gene: 2. Germline assignment: CDR1 MNHEY and CDR2 SMNVEV (reference sequence). Here the CDR3 reads CASSSGTGGYGYTF. CDR3 coding DNA: TGTGCCAGCAGTTCGGGGACAGGGGGCTATGGCTACACCTTC.

V is TRBV15 and J is TRBJ2-7, with 12 bases matching TRBD1. J was trimmed by 6 bases and V by 1 base; bases with no gene match: 4. The CDR3 runs 15 residues. Germline V gene data show CDR1 as LNHNV and CDR2 as YYDKDF (reference sequence). DNA for the CDR3: TGTGCCACCAGCAGAGGGGACAGGGGGCTACGCGAGCAGTACTTC. This translates into CATSRGDRGLREQYF.

The chain uses TRBV12-3 or TRBV12-4 and TRBJ2-7; D not resolved. V was shortened by 2 bases and J by 4 bases, with 12 bases between the two germline ends. The CDR3 is 14 residues long. The CDR3 bases are TGTGCCAGCAGTTTAACGGTGTTAGGGTACGAGCAGTACTTC. It is translated as CASSLTVLGYEQYF.

This chain connects TRBV6-6 to TRBJ2-7, with unresolved D. The CDR3 extends over 13 amino acids. Germline-derived CDR1 and CDR2 are MNHNY and SVGAGI (reference sequence). Trimming left V 3 bases short and J 6 bases short, with 12 bases between. CDR3: CASSYSWGFEQYF. In DNA, the CDR3 is TGTGCCAGCAGTTATTCCTGGGGTTTCGAGCAGTACTTC.

The chain combines TRBV27 with TRBJ2-1; unclear D gene. Germline values: CDR1 MNHEY, CDR2 SMNVEV (reference sequence). The CDR3 extends over 15 amino acids. The V gene lost 5 bases and the J gene lost 0 bases, with 11 bases spanning the gap. CDR3 loop: CASSPDWSSYNEQFF. The CDR3 DNA follows: TGTGCCAGCAGTCCCGACTGGAGCTCCTACAATGAGCAGTTCTTC.

V is TRBV7-9 and J is TRBJ2-1; 7 bases line up with TRBD2. Germline V lookup: CDR1 SEHNR, CDR2 FQNEAQ (reference sequence). The CDR3 covers 15 residues. V trimming: 4 bases; J trimming: 5 bases; junction bases outside the gene matches: 8. Here the CDR3 DNA reads TGTGCCAGCAGCTCACCAGCGGGATCCCACAATGAGCAGTTCTTC. Translating gives CASSSPAGSHNEQFF.

This sequence joins TRBV13 and TRBJ2-1, with 7 positions matching TRBD2. The CDR3 is 16 amino acids. The germline V gene has CDR1 PRHDT and CDR2 FYEKMQ (reference sequence). Losses at the gene ends were 4 bases for V and 2 bases for J; bases not matched to a gene: 8. Here the CDR3 reads CASSWASSGPYNEQFF. The CDR3 coding sequence is TGTGCCAGCAGCTGGGCTTCTAGCGGACCCTACAATGAGCAGTTCTTC.

This clonotype was picked up one time. This chain connects TRBV20-1 to TRBJ2-7; D is uncertain. Trimming left V 1 base short and J 1 base short, with 8 bases between. This CDR3 is built from 13 residues. Germline V CDR1 and CDR2: DFQATT, SNEGSKA (reference sequence). The CDR3 spells CSARVRSSYEQYF. The CDR3 region has the DNA TGCAGTGCTAGAGTACGGTCATCCTACGAGCAGTACTTC.

This rearrangement joins TRBV4-1 to TRBJ2-7; D is unclear. The CDR3 consists of 15 residues. V was trimmed by 2 bases and J by 0 bases, leaving 11 bases between them. Germline CDR1 and CDR2: MGHRA and YSYEKL. CDR3: CASSQTGPSSYEQYF. The CDR3 coding sequence is TGCGCCAGCAGCCAAACCGGGCCTAGCTCCTACGAGCAGTACTTC.

This sequence joins TRBV15 and TRBJ1-2; D not certain. CDR1 LNHNV and CDR2 YYDKDF come from the germline V gene (reference sequence). The CDR3 covers 15 residues. V lost 5 bases and J 11 bases, leaving 24 bases between the germline ends. In DNA, the CDR3 is TGTGCCACCAGCTCCGACCACGTGCGACCGGGATTTTACACCTTC. Translation gives CATSSDHVRPGFYTF.

This clonotype has just one count. The genes are TRBV13 and TRBJ1-2; TRBD1 matches at 8 bases. V shed 0 bases and J 4 bases; nucleotides not matched to a gene: 7. CDR1 is PRHDT, CDR2 FYEKMQ, per germline (reference sequence). The CDR3 runs to 16 residues. CDR3 in amino acids: CASSLGTGETFYGYTF. As DNA, the CDR3 is TGTGCCAGCAGCTTAGGGACAGGGGAAACCTTCTATGGCTACACCTTC.